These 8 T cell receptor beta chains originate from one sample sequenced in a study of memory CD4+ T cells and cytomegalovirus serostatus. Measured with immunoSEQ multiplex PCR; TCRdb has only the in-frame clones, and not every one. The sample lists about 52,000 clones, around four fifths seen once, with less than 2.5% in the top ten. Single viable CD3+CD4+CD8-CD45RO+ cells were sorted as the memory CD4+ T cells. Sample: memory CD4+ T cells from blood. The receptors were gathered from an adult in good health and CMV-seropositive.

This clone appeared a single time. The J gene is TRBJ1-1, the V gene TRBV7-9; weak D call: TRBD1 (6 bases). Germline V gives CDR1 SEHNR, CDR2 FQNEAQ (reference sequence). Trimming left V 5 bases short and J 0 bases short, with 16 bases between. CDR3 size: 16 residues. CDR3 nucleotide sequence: TGTGCCAGCAGCCCTGGCGGGGGGCGGGTGAACACTGAAGCTTTCTTT. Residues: CASSPGGGRVNTEAFF.

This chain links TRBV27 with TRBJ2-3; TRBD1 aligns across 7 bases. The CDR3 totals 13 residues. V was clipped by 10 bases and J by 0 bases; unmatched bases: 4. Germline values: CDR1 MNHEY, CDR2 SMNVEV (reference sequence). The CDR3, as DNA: TGTGCCACTCGACAGGGTAGCACAGATACGCAGTATTTT. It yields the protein CATRQGSTDTQYF.

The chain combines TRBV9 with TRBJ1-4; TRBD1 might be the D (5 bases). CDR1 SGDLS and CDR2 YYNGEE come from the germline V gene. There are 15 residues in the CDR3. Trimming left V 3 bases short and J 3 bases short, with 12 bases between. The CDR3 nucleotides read TGTGCCAGCAGCGCCCGGGACGCCTCTAATGAAAAACTGTTTTTT. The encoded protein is CASSARDASNEKLFF. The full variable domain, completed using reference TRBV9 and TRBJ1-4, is DSGVTQTPKHLITATGQRVTLRCSPRSGDLSVYWYQQSLDQGLQFLIQYYNGEERAKGNILERFSAQQFPDLHSELNLSSLELGDSALYFCASSARDASNEKLFFGSGTQLSVL.

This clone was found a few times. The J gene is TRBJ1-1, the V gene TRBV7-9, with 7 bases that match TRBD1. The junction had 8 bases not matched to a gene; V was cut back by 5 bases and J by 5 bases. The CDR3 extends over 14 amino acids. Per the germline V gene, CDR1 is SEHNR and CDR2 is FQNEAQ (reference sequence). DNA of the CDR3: TGTGCCAGCAGCCCTACAGGGGTTGGGACTGAAGCTTTCTTT. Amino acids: CASSPTGVGTEAFF.

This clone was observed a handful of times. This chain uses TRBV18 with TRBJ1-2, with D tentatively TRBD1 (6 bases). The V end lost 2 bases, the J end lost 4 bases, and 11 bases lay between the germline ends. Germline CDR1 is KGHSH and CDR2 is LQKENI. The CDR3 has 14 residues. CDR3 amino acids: CASSPGSGAYGYTF. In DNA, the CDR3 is TGTGCCAGCTCACCAGGTTCAGGGGCCTATGGCTACACCTTC.

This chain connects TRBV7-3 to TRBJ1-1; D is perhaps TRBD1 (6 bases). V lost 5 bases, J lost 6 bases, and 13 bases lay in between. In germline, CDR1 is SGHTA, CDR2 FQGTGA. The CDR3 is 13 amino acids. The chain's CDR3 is CASSLQGGSEAFF. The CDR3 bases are TGTGCCAGCAGCCTACAGGGAGGGTCTGAAGCTTTCTTT.

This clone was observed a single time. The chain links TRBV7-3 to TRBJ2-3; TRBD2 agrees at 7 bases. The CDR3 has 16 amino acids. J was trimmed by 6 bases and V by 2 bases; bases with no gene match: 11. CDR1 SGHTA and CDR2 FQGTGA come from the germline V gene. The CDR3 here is CASSLGRVVAGDTQYF. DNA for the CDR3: TGTGCCAGCAGCTTAGGGAGGGTCGTTGCAGGGGATACGCAGTATTTT.

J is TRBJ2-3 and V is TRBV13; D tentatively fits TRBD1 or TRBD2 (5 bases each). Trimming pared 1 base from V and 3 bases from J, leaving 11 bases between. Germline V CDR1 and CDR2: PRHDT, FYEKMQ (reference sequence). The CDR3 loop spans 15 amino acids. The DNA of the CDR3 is TGTGCCAGCAGCTTAGCAGGGAGTGGGACAGATACGCAGTATTTT. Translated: CASSLAGSGTDTQYF. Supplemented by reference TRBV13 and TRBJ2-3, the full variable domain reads AAGVIQSPRHLIKEKRETATLKCYPIPRHDTVYWYQQGPGQDPQFLISFYEKMQSDKGSIPDRFSAQQFSDYHSELNMSSLELGDSALYFCASSLAGSGTDTQYFGPGTRLTVL.